The rows below give T cell receptor beta chains drawn from one sample of a study of cytomegalovirus exposure and HLA in healthy donors. Repertoires were generated with immunoSEQ multiplex PCR, while TCRdb's copy carries only in-frame clones and drops some. The sample carries some 87,000 clones, about 96% recorded once. The specimen sequenced was PBMCs. All receptors come from a woman between 18 and 29 years old in good health and CMV-seronegative. CDR3s include the opening cysteine and the closing phenylalanine or tryptophan. D genes are given only for firm matches. Rows may omit the clone size; those that give it use once, few, many or a size class.

j_call: TRBJ2-1; v_call: TRBV6-1; d_call: TRBD2; clone_size: NA; cdr3_aa: CASSETSGLAGNEQFF; cdr3_nt: TGTGCCAGCAGTGAAACATCGGGACTAGCAGGCAATGAGCAGTTCTTC
j_call: TRBJ2-1; v_call: TRBV30; d_call: TRBD2; clone_size: NA; cdr3_aa: CAWSVSSSGATRFF; cdr3_nt: TGTGCCTGGAGTGTATCGTCTAGCGGGGCCACGAGGTTCTTC
j_call: TRBJ2-3; v_call: TRBV4-1; d_call: NA; clone_size: few; cdr3_aa: CASSQDLAFGDTQYF; cdr3_nt: TGCGCCAGCAGCCAAGATCTGGCATTTGGAGATACGCAGTATTTT
j_call: TRBJ1-1; v_call: TRBV7-8; d_call: NA; clone_size: NA; cdr3_aa: CASSSHERQLNTEAFF; cdr3_nt: TGTGCCAGCAGCTCCCATGAACGACAGCTTAACACTGAAGCTTTCTTT
j_call: TRBJ2-7; v_call: TRBV11-2; d_call: NA; clone_size: few; cdr3_aa: CASSLGDWDEQYF; cdr3_nt: TGTGCCAGCAGCTTAGGTGACTGGGACGAGCAGTACTTC
j_call: TRBJ2-7; v_call: TRBV5-1; d_call: NA; clone_size: NA; cdr3_aa: CASSLVTGTGSYEQYF; cdr3_nt: TGCGCCAGCAGCTTGGTCACCGGGACTGGATCCTACGAGCAGTACTTC
j_call: TRBJ2-7; v_call: TRBV29-1; d_call: NA; clone_size: once; cdr3_aa: CSVEGQAYEQYF; cdr3_nt: TGCAGCGTTGAGGGACAAGCCTACGAGCAGTACTTC
j_call: TRBJ2-3; v_call: TRBV5-4; d_call: NA; clone_size: NA; cdr3_aa: CASQKVASRTDTQYF; cdr3_nt: TGTGCCAGCCAAAAAGTCGCTAGTCGCACAGATACGCAGTATTTT
j_call: TRBJ2-7; v_call: TRBV19; d_call: TRBD2; clone_size: NA; cdr3_aa: CASSISGLAGGLAYEQYF; cdr3_nt: TGTGCCAGTAGTATATCGGGTCTAGCGGGAGGGTTAGCCTACGAGCAGTACTTC
j_call: TRBJ2-3; v_call: TRBV6-1; d_call: NA; clone_size: once; cdr3_aa: CASSEGILSDTDTDTQYF; cdr3_nt: TGTGCCAGCAGTGAGGGGATTTTATCGGACACAGACACAGATACGCAGTATTTT
j_call: TRBJ2-2; v_call: TRBV6-5; d_call: NA; clone_size: NA; cdr3_aa: CASSSPYFTGELFF; cdr3_nt: TGTGCCAGCAGTTCCCCCTATTTCACCGGGGAGCTGTTTTTT
j_call: TRBJ2-7; v_call: TRBV5-6; d_call: TRBD2; clone_size: NA; cdr3_aa: CASSFGGSNYEQYF; cdr3_nt: TGTGCCAGCAGCTTCGGCGGGAGCAACTACGAGCAGTACTTC
j_call: TRBJ2-7; v_call: TRBV7-9; d_call: NA; clone_size: NA; cdr3_aa: CASSRIGRDRSYEQYF; cdr3_nt: TGTGCCAGCAGCCGGATTGGGCGGGATAGGTCCTACGAGCAGTACTTC
j_call: TRBJ1-1; v_call: TRBV4-1; d_call: TRBD1; clone_size: NA; cdr3_aa: CASSQKNPRGLGNTEAFF; cdr3_nt: TGCGCCAGCAGCCAGAAAAACCCCAGGGGGCTGGGGAACACTGAAGCTTTCTTT
j_call: TRBJ2-5; v_call: TRBV5-4; d_call: TRBD1; clone_size: NA; cdr3_aa: CASSSLRDRDF; cdr3_nt: TGTGCCAGCAGCTCCCTCCGGGACAGGGACTTC
j_call: TRBJ2-3; v_call: TRBV9; d_call: TRBD1; clone_size: NA; cdr3_aa: CASSVEQGGDTQYF; cdr3_nt: TGTGCCAGCAGCGTAGAACAGGGGGGAGATACGCAGTATTTT
j_call: TRBJ2-2; v_call: TRBV5-1; d_call: TRBD1; clone_size: NA; cdr3_aa: CASSAGTGTGELFF; cdr3_nt: TGCGCCAGCAGCGCCGGGACAGGCACCGGGGAGCTGTTTTTT
j_call: TRBJ2-2; v_call: TRBV2; d_call: TRBD1; clone_size: NA; cdr3_aa: CASSRGRANTGELFF; cdr3_nt: TGTGCCAGCAGTAGGGGGCGCGCGAACACCGGGGAGCTGTTTTTT
j_call: TRBJ1-1; v_call: TRBV6-1; d_call: NA; clone_size: NA; cdr3_aa: CASRQAGLTEAFF; cdr3_nt: TGTGCCAGCAGACAGGCTGGGCTAACTGAAGCTTTCTTT
j_call: TRBJ1-2; v_call: TRBV15; d_call: NA; clone_size: NA; cdr3_aa: CATGRGGGYGYTF; cdr3_nt: TGTGCCACCGGGAGGGGCGGAGGTTATGGCTACACCTTC
j_call: TRBJ2-1; v_call: TRBV9; d_call: NA; clone_size: NA; cdr3_aa: CASSVVGSGQSYNEQFF; cdr3_nt: TGTGCCAGCAGCGTAGTAGGAAGCGGGCAATCCTACAATGAGCAGTTCTTC
j_call: TRBJ1-5; v_call: TRBV18; d_call: TRBD1; clone_size: NA; cdr3_aa: CASSRDRAPQHF; cdr3_nt: TGTGCCAGCTCACGCGACAGGGCGCCCCAGCATTTT
j_call: TRBJ2-7; v_call: TRBV7-9; d_call: TRBD2; clone_size: NA; cdr3_aa: CASSLAGVGSYEQYF; cdr3_nt: TGTGCCAGCAGCCTAGCGGGAGTGGGGTCCTACGAGCAGTACTTC